The sequence of this T cell receptor beta chain was determined in a study of shared clonotypes between healthy human individuals. In the naive CD8 group, cells lacked CD45RO and were positively selected for CCR7, so terminally differentiated effector memory CD45RA+ cells were left out. Some clones are missing from TCRdb's copy, which holds only in-frame ones; the method was immunoSEQ multiplex PCR. The sample lists about 2 million clones; less than 95% were seen once. The CDR3 sequence is 15 residues long. From germline, CDR1 is LNHNV and CDR2 YYDKDF (reference sequence). Trimming took off 0 bases at V and 3 bases at J, with 8 bases between the two ends.

This TCR was sampled from a man aged 18 to 29 in good health. This chain links TRBV15 with TRBJ2-2; the D gene is possibly TRBD1 (7 bases). Input material: naive CD8+ T cells sorted from blood. The CDR3 DNA reads as TGTGCCACCAGCAGAGACAGGGGGGACACCGGGGAGCTGTTTTTT. Translating it yields CATSRDRGDTGELFF.